Only a few counts were recorded for the clone carrying this TCR beta chain. CDR3 length: 15 amino acids. CDR1 is MGHRA, CDR2 YSYEKL, per germline. Trimming cost V 0 bases and J 4 bases, with 12 bases left between them. The sample comes from a study of T cells in Graves' hyperthyroidism and ophthalmopathy. Researchers took RNA transcripts and amplified the TCR beta CDR3 regions from them. HTBI primers drove first-round RT-PCR of the TCR CDR3. TCRdb called the multiplex PCR reads again in MiXCR, with one record for every CDR3 protein. Altogether 270,000 or so distinct CDR3 sequences are present, 15% being singletons, with the ten largest covering around 30%.

The TCR sequence derives from a woman in her forties or fifties with Graves' hyperthyroidism that later progressed to Graves' ophthalmopathy. The sequencing input was blood. The V gene is TRBV4-1, the J gene TRBJ1-2, with D possibly matching TRBD1 (5 bases). DNA for the CDR3: TGCGCCAGCAGCCAAGATGAAAGTAGGGGCTATGGCTACACCTTC. The encoded protein is CASSQDESRGYGYTF.